This T cell receptor (beta chain) emerged from a study of cytomegalovirus exposure and HLA in healthy donors (dated 2017 in TCRdb). Background on the whole study: According to an earlier analysis of around 600 of the donors, about 179 million T cells yielded approximately 120 million unique TCR beta sequences and approximately 280 Gb of sequence data. Roughly 300 gigabases of sequencing data and roughly 80 million unique TCR sequences made up an early release that covered approximately 700 HLA-typed donors. Among the roughly 400 genotyped donors, approximately 82% belonged to the genetic ancestry cluster associated with self-reported Caucasian donors. The study aimed to test whether signatures of past pathogen exposure could be identified by cataloging public T cell receptors. Using immunosequencing, the study profiled T cell repertoires from roughly 650 subjects and related those repertoires to cytomegalovirus serostatus. A separate validation cohort of roughly 130 different subjects was used in addition to the 666-subject first cohort. High-throughput TCR immunosequencing, statistical association of individual TCRs with disease status, and machine learning were combined to predict cytomegalovirus infection status. To study patterns of TCR occurrence, a later analysis re-analyzed previously published TCR beta repertoires from more than 550 donors and added high-resolution HLA genotyping. Rather than using new phenotypic data, the later analysis identified candidate immune exposures from TCR beta sequences and from how often those sequences occurred across donors. An earlier analysis of several hundred of the donors applied high-throughput TCR beta sequencing to assess whether each TCR beta V gene segment acted as functional or pseudogenic. Alongside the repertoire data, information on donor age, sex, ethnicity and CMV serostatus was compiled. A later genetic analysis took genome-wide SNP genotypes for about three fifths of the roughly 700 donors and used that subset as a discovery cohort. All discovery cohort repertoires had been generated using a single sequencing platform. HLA typing included class I and class II loci at four-digit resolution. The number of typed donors differed by locus: about 620-630 for A, B, C, DRB1 and DQB1; 522 for DQA1; over 600 for DPA1; and some 470 for DPB1. Roughly 5 DR-DQ haplotypes were handled as single units for association and clustering because linkage in the cohort was strong. Among some 400 genotyped donors of the cohort, an average of roughly 230,000 unique TCR beta nucleotide sequences was sequenced per donor, of which 15% to 20% were non-productive. Overall study results and their limits: In this cohort, only TCR beta chains were sequenced, and detectable features were limited by the absence of alpha or paired-chain data. A later analysis associated 16,951 TCR beta sequences with specific HLA alleles at a false discovery rate of 0.05. According to a later analysis, most CMV-associated TCR beta chains appeared to be HLA-restricted, and the HLA associations seemed to be driven largely by CMV exposure. CMV serostatus was the only immune exposure information available for the cohort. Most TCR sequences were observed very rarely across donors, whereas some public TCRs were present in many individuals. The study listed 150 to 200 TCR beta chains as associated with cytomegalovirus. In a later analysis, the rate of TCR association differed among HLA loci, with DRB1 alleles having the most associated TCRs and HLA-C alleles having the fewest. Because HLA typing was missing for some donors at each locus, association tests included only the typed subset. The 87-base-pair reads could not distinguish some IMGT-functional V segments, including TRBV6-2 and TRBV6-3, so those segments were excluded. In vitro tests confirmed that a few of the cytomegalovirus-associated TCR beta chains recognize cytomegalovirus antigens. Correlated functional status among segregating V segments might reflect linkage disequilibrium, but an unknown experimental factor could not be ruled out. Roughly uniform sequencing depth across donors was assumed in presence/absence analyses, although this assumption may not hold. Cytomegalovirus status was reported to be diagnosed by the classifier with high specificity and sensitivity in both the original and validation cohorts. A further reported finding was that TCR beta sequences accurately predicted the HLA-A and HLA-B alleles for most subjects in the first cohort. In a later analysis, several top co-occurrence clusters were reported to appear linked to parvovirus B19, influenza, CMV and Epstein-Barr virus. Compared with the roughly 700-donor mean, donors in an Asian-associated ancestry cluster had fewer N-insertions in productive TCRs, according to a later genetic analysis. In a later genetic analysis, a missense DCLRE1C variant was associated with V-gene and J-gene trimming of TCR beta chains, and the association was replicated in an independent cohort. Compared with equally common non-associated chains, HLA-associated TCR beta chains in a later analysis were more clonally expanded and had lower generation probabilities. According to the authors, the approach could potentially be generalized to other disease states and immunological phenotypes. Assigning TCR associations to individual alleles was difficult when HLA alleles, especially DR and DQ, strongly co-occurred. The sequencing pipeline was judged likely to have produced a cluster of highly shared sequence variants as a technical artifact. In an earlier analysis of 500 to 650 of the donors, most TCR beta V segments appeared in productive rearrangements about 90% or about 30% of the time, broadly matching IMGT annotations. Because counts were too low, fewer than 20 rarely observed V segments, including chromosome 9 orphons, were excluded from the earlier analysis of 587 of the donors.

The method was the immunoSEQ multiplex PCR assay. For the multiplex PCR, a mixture combining 60 forward primers for TCR Vbeta segments and 13 reverse primers for TCR Jbeta segments was used. A multiplex PCR assay on genomic DNA amplified the CDR3 region of rearranged TCR beta genes. Amplified TCR beta libraries were sequenced as 87-base-pair reads on the Illumina HiSeq System. From the authors' description of their analysis: A later analysis counted some 80 million unique TCR beta chains across the approximately 700 repertoires, and 9 million to 14 million of these chains were shared by at least two donors. To remove PCR and sequencing errors, raw reads were error-corrected and collapsed into unique sequences using a nearest-neighbor algorithm that merged closely related sequences. Alignment of CDR3 sequences to IMGT reference sequences was used to assign V, D and J gene segments. For a sequence to be retained, at least a six-nucleotide match to both a V gene segment and a J gene segment was required. A rearrangement counted as productive if the CDR3 had no stop codons and remained in frame with V and J, and every other rearrangement counted as non-productive. Following IMGT convention, CDR3 was defined as the stretch from the second conserved V-encoded cysteine to the conserved J-encoded phenylalanine. Sequences without an unambiguous match to a single V gene segment were excluded from the earlier analysis of about 630 of the donors. In an earlier analysis of some 590 of the donors, a V segment was called functional when productive rearrangements were above 56.7%, and segregating when the standard deviation between donors exceeded 5%. A statistical classification framework was developed to diagnose cytomegalovirus status using the catalog of TCR beta chain sequences. A later analysis assigned V and J genes by comparing TCR nucleotide sequences with IMGT/GENE-DB human TR gene sequences. A later analysis assigned CDR3 sequences and most-parsimonious VDJ recombination scenarios with the TCRdist pipeline. In a later analysis, each TCR beta chain was defined by its CDR3 amino acid sequence together with its V-gene family, and reads without a unique V-gene family were excluded. In a later analysis, 450 to 600 highly shared, low-generation-probability nucleotide sequences were removed to address suspected cross-contamination and a sequencing artifact. In a later analysis, a clonal expansion index was calculated for each public chain from normalized within-repertoire ranks of inferred template counts. Generation probabilities in a later analysis came from a VDJ recombination model fitted to out-of-frame rearrangements, and those results were checked against IGoR. A later analysis scored TCR-TCR, TCR-HLA and TCR-CMV co-occurrence with hypergeometric tests, applying a repertoire-size bias correction to TCR pairs. A later analysis estimated false discovery rates by permuting HLA or CMV assignments 20 times. A later analysis grouped co-occurring TCRs with DBSCAN, adding TCRdist sequence similarity when clustering within HLA-allele-positive subsets. For co-occurrence clustering, repertoires with fewer than 30,000 or more than 120,000 public chains were excluded, along with a handful of repertoires with anomalous nucleotide sharing. The source is immuneACCESS, and TCRdb retained only in-frame sequences with V and J called. Part of the clones is not carried over; for the studies checked, unresolved V genes explain less than half of this, and the remainder is unexplained. Clone size and the V and J calls come from that table; the DNA yielded D and trimming. This sample's table lists roughly 62,000 clones. Roughly 4% of the sample comes from the top ten.

The CDR3 numbers 11 residues from cysteine through phenylalanine. Just CDR3 DNA is preserved here, 33 bases in frame from base 1. The germline ends are 5 bases apart after V is trimmed by 4 bases and J by 5 bases. CDR1 and CDR2 are drawn from the germline V gene (reference sequence): DFQATT, SNEGSKA. The cohort was made up of approximately 700 healthy bone marrow donors. At the time of sampling, every cohort member was nominally healthy, though immune exposures that went unrecorded were likely present. The donor was CMV seronegative and was included in the group of about 350 seronegative cohort members. A peripheral blood sample was provided by each donor, and peripheral blood mononuclear cells were used for TCR beta sequencing. Genomic DNA was extracted from the blood cell samples with the Qiagen DNeasy Blood Extraction Kit. About this clone itself: This clone's antigen is unknown.

The rearranged segments are TRBV20-1 and TRBJ2-2, with no reliable assignment of the D segment. This clonotype was obtained from a male donor in good health and CMV-seronegative. The sequenced sample consisted of PBMCs. The CDR3 region reads CSAKTTGELFF. The DNA is TGCAGTGCTAAAACAACCGGGGAGCTGTTTTTT.